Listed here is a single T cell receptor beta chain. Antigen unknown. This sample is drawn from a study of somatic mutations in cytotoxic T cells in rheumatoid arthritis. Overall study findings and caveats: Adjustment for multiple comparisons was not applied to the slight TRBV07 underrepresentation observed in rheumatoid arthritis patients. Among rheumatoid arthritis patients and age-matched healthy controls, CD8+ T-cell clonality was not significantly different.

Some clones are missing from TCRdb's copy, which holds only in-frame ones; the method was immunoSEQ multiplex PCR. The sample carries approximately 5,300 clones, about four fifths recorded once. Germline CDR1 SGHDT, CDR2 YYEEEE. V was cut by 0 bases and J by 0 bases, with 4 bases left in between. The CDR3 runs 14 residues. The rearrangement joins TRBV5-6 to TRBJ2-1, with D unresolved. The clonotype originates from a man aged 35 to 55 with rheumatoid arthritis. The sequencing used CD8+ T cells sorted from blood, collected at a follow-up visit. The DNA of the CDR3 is TGTGCCAGCAGCTTGGGAGGCTCCTACAATGAGCAGTTCTTC. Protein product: CASSLGGSYNEQFF.